This entry describes one T cell receptor beta chain. This clonotype was picked up many times. What antigen it recognizes has not been identified. No base quality values were provided; no much bigger clone lies one nucleotide off. V sheds 7 bases and J sheds 2 bases, leaving 15 bases between their ends. Based on the germline V gene, the CDR1 and CDR2 sequences are KGHDR and SFDVKD. The CDR3 holds 15 amino acids from the cysteine to the phenylalanine. CDR3 DNA only is kept here, 45 bases in frame from base 1. Moderately to severely active disease, a Clinical Activity Score of at least 3, a NOSPECS grade of at least 4, and a duration under 3 months were present in ophthalmopathy patients. Patients with uncontrolled infections, other autoimmune diseases, pregnancy or lactation were excluded. Diagnoses were established on the basis of clinical symptoms, serum thyroxine and TRAb, thyroid ultrasound, and orbital computed tomography. PBMCs were separated from under 11 ml of fresh peripheral blood using Ficoll-Paque density gradient centrifugation. Total RNA was extracted using Trizol reagent, and RNA quality was assessed on an Agilent 2100 Bioanalyzer.

The TCR beta CDR3 regions were amplified from the RNA transcripts. The TCR CDR3 was subjected to a first round of RT-PCR using the HTBI primer set and the Qiagen OneStep RT-PCR kit. Libraries were constructed in a second round of multiplex PCR, after which size selection and purification were carried out. Sequencing of the libraries was done on an Illumina HiSeq2000 using paired-end 100 bp reads. The paper's processing steps were these. Raw data were processed with SOAPnuke, discarding reads with adapters, uncalled bases, mean Phred below 15, or no exact constant-primer or identifier match. COPE v1.2.5 was used to merge high-quality paired reads, and clonotypes were defined as unique nucleotide sequences. Clonotypes were aligned to IMGT TRBV, TRBD and TRBJ reference segments using MiTCR v1.1. The analysis was restricted to V-J combinations with a frequency above 0.0001, which together covered 99.2% of the repertoires. A TCS score was defined as the ratio between F50 (clonal expansion) and ExV (chaos), using BLOSUM62-based TCRdist between CDR3 peptides within each V-J. Welch's t-statistics and random forest reduced roughly 540 V-J features to roughly 13, which were used in a naive Bayes classifier (R e1071). TCRdb reworked the public reads: Q25 trimming with fastp, MiXCR clone assembly, productive beta chains retained. Under each unique CDR3 protein, matching rows form one entry showing the most common genes and DNA. These V and J calls originate from TCRdb's pipeline instead of the authors' own analysis. The sample table holds a few hundred thousand distinct CDR3 sequences, of which about 18% were seen once. About 38% of the sample belongs to the ten largest clones.

These data belong to a study of T cells in Graves' hyperthyroidism and ophthalmopathy (dated by TCRdb to between 2018 and 2021). For context, the study as a whole: Peripheral blood was sampled at the time of initial diagnosis, prior to any treatment. A discovery cohort of about a hundred patients, approximately 45 with Graves' ophthalmopathy and about 58 with stable Graves' hyperthyroidism, was used to find distinguishing TCR V-J signatures. Whether ophthalmopathy could be predicted prospectively was tested in an independent validation cohort made up of some 20 hyperthyroidism patients plus 17 patients who later progressed to ophthalmopathy. The roughly 91 discovery patients were randomly divided into training and test sets at a 7:3 ratio. Thyroid tissue and blood T-cell repertoires from roughly six Graves' hyperthyroidism patients were also compared in the study. After blood sampling, hyperthyroidism patients were treated with methimazole at a starting dose of 30 mg daily, and ophthalmopathy patients were treated with high-dose intravenous methylprednisolone. TCR Vbeta CDR3 sequencing of roughly 140 peripheral blood samples (over 40 ophthalmopathy, 75 to 80 hyperthyroidism and around 17 progressor patients) is reported in the paper.

General study outcomes and caveats: Sample size was not statistically predetermined, and investigators were not blinded to group allocation. A model built on a 13 V-J signature distinguished ophthalmopathy from stable hyperthyroidism, reaching around 87% sensitivity and approximately 83% specificity in cross-validation and 80%/75% in testing. Most expanded thyroid clonotypes (frequency above 0.001) were also found in blood, which suggests that blood repertoires may mirror thyroid immune responses. During validation, the model predicted progression to ophthalmopathy a median of approximately 6 months ahead of onset, with 70.59% sensitivity and about 72% specificity.

The rearrangement combines TRBV24-1 with TRBJ2-3; TRBD1 is a weak D gene call, 5 bases matching. The receptor was derived from a man aged 18 to 30 with Graves' ophthalmopathy. Material for sequencing was blood. For the CDR3, the sequence is CATSNRRSSTDTQYF. The DNA sequence follows: TGTGCCACCAGCAACAGGAGAAGTTCCACAGATACGCAGTATTTT.